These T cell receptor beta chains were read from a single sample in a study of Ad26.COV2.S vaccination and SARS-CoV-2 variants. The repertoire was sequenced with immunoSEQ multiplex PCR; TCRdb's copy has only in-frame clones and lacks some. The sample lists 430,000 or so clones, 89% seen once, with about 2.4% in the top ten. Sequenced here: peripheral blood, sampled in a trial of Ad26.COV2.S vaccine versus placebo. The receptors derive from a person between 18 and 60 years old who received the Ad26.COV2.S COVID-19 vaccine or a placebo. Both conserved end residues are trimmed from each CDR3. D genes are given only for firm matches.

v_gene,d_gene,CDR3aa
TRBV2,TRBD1,ASRAGDRDSGNTIY
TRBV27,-,ASSIRGGSSYNSPLH
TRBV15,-,ATSRDVVVVEKLF
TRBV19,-,ASRDHRVNSPLH
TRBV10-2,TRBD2,ASTQSGGSEQY
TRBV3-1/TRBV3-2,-,ASSQVMGQGRSPLH
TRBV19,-,ASKGPFLNSPLH
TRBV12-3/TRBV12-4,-,ASSTSETQY
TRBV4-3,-,ASSQRQGQNTEAF
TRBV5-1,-,ASSLAVRGSDGYT
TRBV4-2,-,ASSPELAQTRNQPQH
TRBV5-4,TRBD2,ASSLKLAHTDTQY
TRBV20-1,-,MGGTGEKLF
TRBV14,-,ASSYWGRGYT
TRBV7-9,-,ASSLGQERAF
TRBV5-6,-,ASSFVQGDGYT
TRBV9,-,ASSPTGMNTEAF
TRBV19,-,ASSISTVNGYT
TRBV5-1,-,ASSLTGPETQY
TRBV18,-,ASSPLTGDTGELF